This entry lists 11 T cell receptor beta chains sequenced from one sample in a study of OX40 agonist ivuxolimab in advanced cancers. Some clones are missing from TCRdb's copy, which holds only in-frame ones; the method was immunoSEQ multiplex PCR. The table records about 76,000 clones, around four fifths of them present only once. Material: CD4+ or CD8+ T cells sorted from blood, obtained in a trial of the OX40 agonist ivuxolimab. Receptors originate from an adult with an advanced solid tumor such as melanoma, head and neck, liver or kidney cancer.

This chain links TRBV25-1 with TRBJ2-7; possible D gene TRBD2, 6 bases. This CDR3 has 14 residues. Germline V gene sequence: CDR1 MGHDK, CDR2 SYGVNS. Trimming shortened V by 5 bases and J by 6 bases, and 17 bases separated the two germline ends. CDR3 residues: CASSPDLGEAEQYF. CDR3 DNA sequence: TGTGCCAGCAGTCCCGACCTGGGGGAGGCCGAGCAGTACTTC.

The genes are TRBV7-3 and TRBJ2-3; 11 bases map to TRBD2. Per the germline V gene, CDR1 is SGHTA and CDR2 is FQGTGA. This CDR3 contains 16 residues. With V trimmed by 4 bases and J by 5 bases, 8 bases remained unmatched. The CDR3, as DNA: TGTGCCAGCAGCTCAAATAGCGGGGGGGCCGGAGATACGCAGTATTTT. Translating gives CASSSNSGGAGDTQYF.

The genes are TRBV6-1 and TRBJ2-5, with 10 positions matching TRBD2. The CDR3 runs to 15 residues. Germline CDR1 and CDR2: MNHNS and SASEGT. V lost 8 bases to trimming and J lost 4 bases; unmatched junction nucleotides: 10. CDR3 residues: CASQLAGATGETQYF. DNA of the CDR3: TGTGCCAGCCAGCTAGCGGGGGCGACCGGAGAGACCCAGTACTTC.

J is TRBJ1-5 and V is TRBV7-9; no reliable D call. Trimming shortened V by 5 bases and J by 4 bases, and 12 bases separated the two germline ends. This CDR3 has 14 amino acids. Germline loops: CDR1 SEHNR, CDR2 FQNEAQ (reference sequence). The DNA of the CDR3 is TGTGCCAGCAGCCTTATCACAGAGAATCAGCCCCAGCATTTT. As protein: CASSLITENQPQHF.

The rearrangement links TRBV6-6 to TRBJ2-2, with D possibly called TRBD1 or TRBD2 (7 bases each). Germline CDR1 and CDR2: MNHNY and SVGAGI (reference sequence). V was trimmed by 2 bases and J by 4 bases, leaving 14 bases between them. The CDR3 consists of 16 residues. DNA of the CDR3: TGTGCCAGCAGTTACCCAGGGGGAGGGGTCACCGGGGAGCTGTTTTTT. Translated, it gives CASSYPGGGVTGELFF.

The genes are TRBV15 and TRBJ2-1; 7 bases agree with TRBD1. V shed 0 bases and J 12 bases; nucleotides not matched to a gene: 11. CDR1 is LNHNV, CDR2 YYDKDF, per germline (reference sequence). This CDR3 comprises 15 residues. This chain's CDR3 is CATSREADRAIWQFF. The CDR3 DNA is TGTGCCACCAGCAGAGAAGCCGACAGGGCTATCTGGCAGTTCTTC.

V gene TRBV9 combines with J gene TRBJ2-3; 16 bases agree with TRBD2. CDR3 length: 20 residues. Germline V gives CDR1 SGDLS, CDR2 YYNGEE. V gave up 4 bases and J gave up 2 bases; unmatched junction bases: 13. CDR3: CASSITPGLAGGRFTDTQYF. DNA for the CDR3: TGTGCCAGCAGCATTACACCGGGACTAGCGGGGGGGCGTTTCACAGATACGCAGTATTTT.

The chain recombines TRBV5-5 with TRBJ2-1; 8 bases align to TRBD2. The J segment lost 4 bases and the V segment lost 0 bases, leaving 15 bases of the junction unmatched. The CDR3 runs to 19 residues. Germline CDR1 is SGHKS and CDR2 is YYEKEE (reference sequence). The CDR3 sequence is CASSLGQVTGLAQYNEQFF. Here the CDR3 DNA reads TGTGCCAGCAGCTTGGGACAGGTCACCGGACTAGCTCAGTACAATGAGCAGTTCTTC.

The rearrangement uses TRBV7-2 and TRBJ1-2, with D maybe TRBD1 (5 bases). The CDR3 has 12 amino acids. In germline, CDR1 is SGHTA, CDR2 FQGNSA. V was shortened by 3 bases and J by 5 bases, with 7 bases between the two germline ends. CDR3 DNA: TGTGCCAGCAGCTTCCCAGGGTATGGCTACACCTTC. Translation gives CASSFPGYGYTF.

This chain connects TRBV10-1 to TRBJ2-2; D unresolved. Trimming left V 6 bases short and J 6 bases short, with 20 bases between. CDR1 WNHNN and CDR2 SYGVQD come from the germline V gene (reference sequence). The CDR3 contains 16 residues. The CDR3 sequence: CASRNSTEIPAGELFF. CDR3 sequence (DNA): TGCGCCAGCAGAAACTCTACGGAGATCCCTGCCGGGGAGCTGTTTTTT.

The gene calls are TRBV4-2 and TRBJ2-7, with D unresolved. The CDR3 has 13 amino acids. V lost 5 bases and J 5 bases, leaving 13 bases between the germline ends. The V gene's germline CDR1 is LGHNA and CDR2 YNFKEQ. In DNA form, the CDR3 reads TGTGCCAGCAGCTTAAGGGCTTGGGACGAGCAGTACTTC. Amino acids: CASSLRAWDEQYF.